This record looks at one TCR beta chain sequence and its context. Original handling: Amplifying reference gene primers gave estimates of nucleated cell counts. The protocol was immunoSEQ multiplex PCR, while the TCRdb copy is restricted to in-frame clones and leaves out a portion. The V and J calls and clone size are taken from that table; D and trimming were inferred from the DNA. The sample carries about 63,000 clones, about 90% recorded once. The data belong to a study of blood T cell repertoires in COVID-19. In the study overall: Acute-phase and convalescent COVID-19 samples originated in the United States, Italy and Spain. In each case, the material was cDNA or gDNA derived from T cells, B-cell-depleted T cells, or PBMCs.

The CDR3 extends over 13 amino acids. Germline CDR1 is KGHSH and CDR2 is LQKENI. With 4 bases removed from V and 5 bases from J, the gap between germline ends came to 9 bases. This TCR was recovered from a man aged 45 to 65 with active COVID-19. Sequenced sample: peripheral blood. The chain uses TRBV18 and TRBJ1-5; TRBD1 is a possible D gene (5 bases). The CDR3 loop is CASSLGEDQPQHF. In DNA, the CDR3 is TGTGCCAGCTCACTAGGGGAGGATCAGCCCCAGCATTTT.